A selection of T cell receptor beta chains follows, all from one sample in a study of T cell responses to AZD1222 COVID-19 vaccine. Data came from immunoSEQ multiplex PCR; TCRdb stores just in-frame clones and leaves some out. The sample shows roughly 150,000 clones, about 92% of them seen only once. The specimen comprised peripheral blood, sampled on day 0 of AZD1222 vaccination. These receptors all stem from an adult in good health. The CDR3 runs from the conserved cysteine through the conserved F or W. The order of the fields is J gene, V gene, CDR3 length, CDR3 protein.

TRBJ2-1	TRBV5-5	13	CASSLVDYNEQFF
TRBJ1-6	TRBV24-1	12	CATGTGKSPLHF
TRBJ1-2	TRBV19	16	CASAPATVPRNYGYTF
TRBJ2-5	TRBV7-9	14	CASSLASGYETQYF
TRBJ1-1	TRBV3-1/TRBV3-2	14	CASSYLGIDTEAFF
TRBJ1-1	TRBV12-3/TRBV12-4	13	CASSLNGAPEAFF
TRBJ1-2	TRBV6-5	14	CASSPWAGNYGYTF
TRBJ2-3	TRBV20-1	14	CSASGLAYTDTQYF
TRBJ2-7	TRBV5-1	13	CASSLWDTYEQYF
TRBJ2-1	TRBV6-2/TRBV6-3	13	CASSVAGSNEQFF
TRBJ2-1	TRBV3-1/TRBV3-2	15	CASSQEGLGYNEQFF
TRBJ2-2	TRBV7-2	17	CASSFHTGFANTGELFF
TRBJ1-2	TRBV3-1/TRBV3-2	15	CASSQDLEGGYGYTF
TRBJ1-6	TRBV27	13	CASSLTEGSPLHF
TRBJ2-1	TRBV19	15	CASRVSGIEKGEQFF
TRBJ1-2	TRBV25-1	13	CASSEEANYGYTF
TRBJ1-2	TRBV5-1	15	CASSRGDTSNYGYTF
TRBJ2-2	TRBV9	14	CASSVAQHTGELFF
TRBJ2-1	TRBV5-6	13	CASTIGVVNEQFF
TRBJ2-7	TRBV7-6	14	CASSLGLAGYEQYF
TRBJ1-3	TRBV9	16	CASSGGQGESGNTIYF
TRBJ1-6	TRBV6-5	14	CASSPGRYNSPLHF
TRBJ2-2	TRBV11-2	16	CASSLDRTWNTGELFF
TRBJ2-5	TRBV3-1/TRBV3-2	11	CASSSGETQYF
TRBJ2-3	TRBV7-9	14	CASSSSGGTDTQYF
TRBJ1-1	TRBV12-3/TRBV12-4	12	CASSLPGTEAFF
TRBJ1-2	TRBV11-2	14	CASSLWTGSYGYTF
TRBJ1-2	TRBV19	13	CATSLRTSYGYTF
TRBJ2-6	TRBV7-9	18	CASSLAAGPSSGANVLTF
TRBJ1-2	TRBV30	12	CARGQSYYGYTF
TRBJ1-2	TRBV7-9	13	CASSLVGLYGYTF
TRBJ2-3	TRBV18	17	CASSPFGQATSTDTQYF
TRBJ2-2	TRBV7-9	12	CASSLSSGELFF
TRBJ1-1	TRBV20-1	10	CSVGAPEAFF
TRBJ1-2	TRBV7-8	14	CASSQVAGNYGYTF
TRBJ2-2	TRBV3-1/TRBV3-2	15	CASSPPGQTTGELFF
TRBJ1-3	TRBV4-1	17	CASSQAAGLVSGNTIYF
TRBJ1-3	TRBV5-1	16	CASSLAASSPGNTIYF
TRBJ2-1	TRBV6-5	11	CASSQGYEQFF
TRBJ1-3	TRBV24-1	13	CATSAGAGNTIYF
TRBJ1-2	TRBV2	14	CASSEVRVQGGYTF
TRBJ2-1	TRBV9	14	CASSLSGDSNEQFF
TRBJ1-5	TRBV2	15	CASKVGSYENQPQHF
TRBJ1-3	TRBV7-3	16	CASSPQGSSSGNTIYF
TRBJ1-1	TRBV7-9	15	CASSSPQGGNTEAFF
TRBJ2-7	TRBV6-5	14	CASTLKTAAYEQYF
TRBJ1-2	TRBV27	15	CASSPAGFPNYGYTF
TRBJ2-1	TRBV9	13	CASSRDFANEQFF
TRBJ1-1	TRBV28	13	CASTSGGNTEAFF